These 26 T cell receptor beta chains originate from one sample sequenced in a study of coeliac disease. Here immunoSEQ multiplex PCR was the method, and the copy in TCRdb shows in-frame clones only, minus some. Among 4,000 to 5,000 clones listed, more than 55% were seen once. Sequenced sample: intraepithelial lymphocytes from the gut. All receptors come from a woman in her late teens or twenties with active celiac disease.

This clone was observed a handful of times. J is TRBJ2-3 and V is TRBV11-2; a weak D match, TRBD2 (5 bases). The germline V gene has CDR1 SGHAT and CDR2 FQNNGV. This CDR3 spans 16 amino acids. Deletions cut 1 base from V and 1 base from J, with 12 bases between. CDR3 nucleotide sequence: TGTGCCAGCAGCTTAGGGCTCGAGAGGGGCACAGATACGCAGTATTTT. Its translation: CASSLGLERGTDTQYF.

The chain has TRBV5-4 and TRBJ2-1, with 9 bases that match TRBD1. The CDR3 contains 16 residues. The trim removed 2 bases at V and 8 bases at J, leaving 11 bases unmatched. Per the germline V gene, CDR1 is SGHNT and CDR2 is YYREEE (reference sequence). This CDR3 is CASSFGTGRDNDEQFF. Here the CDR3 DNA reads TGTGCCAGCAGCTTTGGGACAGGGAGGGATAACGATGAGCAGTTCTTC.

The rearrangement uses TRBV5-6 and TRBJ2-5; D might be TRBD2 (6 bases). The CDR3 is 13 amino acids. V was cut by 2 bases and J by 5 bases, with 10 bases left in between. Germline-derived CDR1 and CDR2 are SGHDT and YYEEEE. This CDR3 is CASSFGTRETQYF. DNA for the CDR3: TGTGCCAGCAGCTTCGGGACTCGGGAGACCCAGTACTTC. Combining the CDR3 with reference TRBV5-6 and TRBJ2-5 gives the whole variable domain DAGVTQSPTHLIKTRGQQVTLRCSPKSGHDTVSWYQQALGQGPQFIFQYYEEEERQRGNFPDRFSGHQFPNYSSELNVNALLLGDSALYLCASSFGTRETQYFGPGTRLLVL.

The J gene is TRBJ1-4, the V gene TRBV19; no reliable D call. CDR1 is LNHDA, CDR2 SQIVND, per germline (reference sequence). V dropped 1 base and J dropped 1 base, with 4 bases sitting between them. CDR3 length: 14 residues. Here the CDR3 reads CASSIAVTNEKLFF. The CDR3 nucleotides read TGTGCCAGTAGTATAGCCGTAACTAATGAAAAACTGTTTTTT.

The chain links TRBV7-9 to TRBJ2-5; D remains ambiguous. Looked up from germline, CDR1 is SEHNR and CDR2 is FQNEAQ (reference sequence). The CDR3 is 13 residues long. Trimming took 3 bases from V and 5 from J, leaving 10 bases between them. The CDR3 spells CASSLGLRETQYF. Written as DNA, the CDR3 is TGTGCCAGCAGCTTGGGCCTACGGGAGACCCAGTACTTC.

This chain uses TRBV28 with TRBJ2-5; weak D call: TRBD1 (6 bases). V gave up 3 bases and J gave up 4 bases, with 9 bases separating them. This CDR3 has 13 amino acids. Germline lookup yields CDR1 MDHEN and CDR2 SYDVKM. The CDR3 DNA reads TGTGCCAGCAGTTTTGGGGGCGGAGAGACCCAGTACTTC. Translated, it gives CASSFGGGETQYF.

This clone was seen once. J is TRBJ2-7 and V is TRBV28, with D possibly matching TRBD2 (6 bases). Germline-derived CDR1 and CDR2 are MDHEN and SYDVKM. The CDR3 length is 14 residues. The ends were cut back, 2 bases at V and 5 bases at J, with 13 bases in the middle. CDR3 residues: CASSLAGPGHEQYF. Written as DNA, the CDR3 is TGTGCCAGCAGTTTAGCGGGACCTGGGCACGAGCAGTACTTC.

This clone appeared a few times. The chain has TRBV7-8 and TRBJ2-2; D possibly corresponds to TRBD1 (5 bases). Trimming removed 11 bases from V and 1 base from J, with 14 bases in between. The CDR3 has 14 residues. Germline loops: CDR1 SGHVS, CDR2 FQNEAQ. The CDR3 region is CAARTHLNTGELFF. As DNA, the CDR3 is TGTGCCGCCCGGACACACTTGAACACCGGGGAGCTGTTTTTT.

CDR3 nucleotide sequence: TGTGCCAGCAGCGGCTCAGGGGTCGGTACGCAGTATTTT. Protein product: CASSGSGVGTQYF. The chain employs TRBV5-5 and TRBJ2-3; a weak D match, TRBD1 (6 bases). Germline V gene lookup returns CDR1 SGHKS and CDR2 YYEKEE (reference sequence). V gave up 4 bases and J gave up 8 bases, with 14 bases separating them. The CDR3 extends over 13 amino acids.

This clone was detected a few times. The gene calls are TRBV6-6 and TRBJ2-3; no clear D gene. The CDR3 runs 16 residues. Trimming removed 2 bases at V and 2 bases at J, with 14 bases between. Germline lookup yields CDR1 MNHNY and CDR2 SVGAGI (reference sequence). The CDR3 sequence is CASSYPTIKPTDTQYF. The CDR3 DNA reads as TGTGCCAGCAGTTACCCAACCATAAAGCCCACAGATACGCAGTATTTT.

The chain links TRBV5-1 to TRBJ2-3; maybe TRBD2 (6 bases). Trimming took off 2 bases at V and 0 bases at J, with 16 bases between the two ends. This CDR3 spans 17 amino acids. CDR1 and CDR2 from the germline V gene are SGHRS and YFSETQ. The chain's CDR3 is CASSFRTGLPSTDTQYF. The CDR3 nucleotides read TGCGCCAGCAGCTTTAGGACGGGACTTCCCAGCACAGATACGCAGTATTTT.

The chain joins TRBV27 to TRBJ2-5, with no clear D. The V end lost 5 bases, the J end lost 5 bases, and 18 bases lay between the germline ends. The CDR3 covers 15 residues. In germline, CDR1 is MNHEY, CDR2 SMNVEV (reference sequence). The CDR3 reads CASSPSTPPPETQYF. DNA of the CDR3: TGTGCCAGCAGTCCCTCGACACCACCCCCTGAGACCCAGTACTTC.

A few counts support this clone. The rearrangement uses TRBV2 and TRBJ2-1; the D is unclear. This CDR3 has 9 amino acids. V was trimmed by 6 bases and J by 8 bases, leaving 2 bases between them. Germline-derived CDR1 and CDR2 are SNHLY and FYNNEI. CDR3 nucleotide sequence: TGTGCCAGCAGCTATGAGCAGTTCTTC. Its translation: CASSYEQFF.

By sample fraction, this clone is medium-sized (0.01 to 0.1%). The chain links TRBV5-6 to TRBJ2-6; D ambiguous. Trimming took 0 bases from V and 4 from J, leaving 8 bases between them. CDR1 and CDR2 (germline): SGHDT, YYEEEE. The CDR3 extends over 15 amino acids. The CDR3 DNA follows: TGTGCCAGCAGCTTGGAGGCAGCGGGGGCCAACGTCCTGACTTTC. It is translated as CASSLEAAGANVLTF.

This clone appeared a single time. The rearrangement uses TRBV6-7 and TRBJ1-2; 9 positions agree with TRBD1. TRBV6-7 is sorted into the ORF group, with uncertain function. V gave up 2 bases and J gave up 7 bases; unmatched junction bases: 5. CDR3 length: 14 residues. The CDR3 sequence: CASSYNRTGAGYTF. In nucleotides, the CDR3 is TGTGCCAGCAGTTACAACCGGACAGGGGCTGGCTACACCTTC.

The V gene is TRBV27, the J gene TRBJ2-7; TRBD1 matches 9 bases. From germline, CDR1 is MNHEY and CDR2 SMNVEV (reference sequence). With V trimmed by 6 bases and J by 3 bases, 6 bases remained unmatched. The CDR3 spans 14 residues. CDR3 nucleotides: TGTGCCAGCAGCCGAGGACAGGGGTTCTACGAGCAGTACTTC. It translates to CASSRGQGFYEQYF.

Only a few counts were recorded for this clone. The chain recombines TRBV7-9 with TRBJ1-2; a weak D match, TRBD1 (6 bases). V lost 5 bases and J lost 0, with 19 bases in between. The CDR3 is made up of 17 amino acids. Per germline, CDR1 SEHNR and CDR2 FQNEAQ (reference sequence). CDR3 protein: CASSPFPGTLSNYGYTF. The CDR3 nucleotides are TGTGCCAGCAGCCCCTTTCCGGGGACACTGTCTAACTATGGCTACACCTTC.

This chain joins TRBV6-1 and TRBJ1-2; 10 bases map to TRBD1. Trimming at V came to 6 bases and at J to 6 bases, leaving 7 bases not matched to a gene. The length of the CDR3 is 14 residues. Germline-derived CDR1 and CDR2 are MNHNS and SASEGT. The chain's CDR3 is CASRGTGARNGYTF. The CDR3, as DNA: TGTGCCAGCAGGGGGACAGGGGCTCGAAATGGCTACACCTTC.

The V and J genes are TRBV9 and TRBJ1-2; possible D gene TRBD1, 6 bases. V was trimmed by 7 bases and J by 4 bases, leaving 17 bases between them. The germline V gene encodes CDR1 SGDLS and CDR2 YYNGEE. The CDR3 contains 14 residues. The CDR3 region is CASGPRTDLYGYTF. DNA of the CDR3: TGTGCCAGCGGCCCGAGGACAGACCTCTATGGCTACACCTTC.

J is TRBJ2-5 and V is TRBV4-1, with 7 nucleotides matching TRBD2. The trim removed 3 bases at V and 2 bases at J, leaving 3 bases unmatched. Germline values: CDR1 MGHRA, CDR2 YSYEKL. The CDR3 is 14 amino acids. CDR3 nucleotides: TGCGCCAGCAGCCAGCTAGCGGTTCAAGAGACCCAGTACTTC. Translation: CASSQLAVQETQYF.

J is TRBJ1-1 and V is TRBV7-9; D is possibly TRBD1 (6 bases). Germline assignment: CDR1 SEHNR and CDR2 FQNEAQ (reference sequence). This CDR3 is 16 amino acids long. The V end lost 4 bases, the J end lost 5 bases, and 20 bases lay between the germline ends. The CDR3 bases are TGTGCCAGCAGCTGGGGTAGTGCGGGGGGCAGGACTGAAGCTTTCTTT. Protein product: CASSWGSAGGRTEAFF.

J is TRBJ2-1 and V is TRBV15, with 8 bases aligning to TRBD1. CDR3 length: 15 amino acids. Germline V CDR1 and CDR2: LNHNV, YYDKDF (reference sequence). Trimming cost V 0 bases and J 7 bases; bases outside gene matches: 5. DNA for the CDR3: TGTGCCACCAGCAGAGATACAGGGGGTGTAAATGAGCAGTTCTTC. This gives the protein CATSRDTGGVNEQFF.

V is TRBV5-5 and J is TRBJ2-7; TRBD1 matches 8 bases. CDR3 length equals 15 residues. Germline V gene sequence: CDR1 SGHKS, CDR2 YYEKEE (reference sequence). V lost 3 bases to trimming and J lost 3 bases; unmatched junction nucleotides: 8. The CDR3: CASSSGQGSYYEQYF. CDR3 coding DNA: TGTGCCAGCAGCTCTGGACAGGGATCATACTACGAGCAGTACTTC. The full variable domain, in which reference TRBV5-5 and TRBJ2-7 provide the parts outside the CDR3, is DAGVTQSPTHLIKTRGQQVTLRCSPISGHKSVSWYQQVLGQGPQFIFQYYEKEERGRGNFPDRFSARQFPNYSSELNVNALLLGDSALYLCASSSGQGSYYEQYFGPGTRLTVT.

The rearrangement uses TRBV7-7 and TRBJ2-7; 7 bases line up with TRBD2. This CDR3 is built from 16 residues. V trimming: 5 bases; J trimming: 3 bases; junction bases outside the gene matches: 13. Per germline, CDR1 SSHAT and CDR2 FNYEAQ (reference sequence). CDR3 DNA: TGTGCCAGCAGCCCATATCCGACTAGGGAGGGCTACGAGCAGTACTTC. This translates into CASSPYPTREGYEQYF.

This chain uses TRBV5-5 with TRBJ2-3; no clear D gene. There are 13 residues in the CDR3. CDR1 SGHKS and CDR2 YYEKEE come from the germline V gene (reference sequence). Deletions cut 1 base from V and 6 bases from J, with 9 bases between. In DNA, the CDR3 is TGTGCCAGCAGCTTGCCAGGTACGGATACGCAGTATTTT. It translates to CASSLPGTDTQYF. The full variable domain, its missing parts supplied by reference TRBV5-5 and TRBJ2-3, is DAGVTQSPTHLIKTRGQQVTLRCSPISGHKSVSWYQQVLGQGPQFIFQYYEKEERGRGNFPDRFSARQFPNYSSELNVNALLLGDSALYLCASSLPGTDTQYFGPGTRLTVL.

This chain joins TRBV13 and TRBJ2-1; 7 bases align to TRBD2. The CDR3 spans 15 residues. Unmatched junction bases numbered 10, after V lost 6 bases and J lost 5 bases. CDR1 and CDR2 from the germline V gene are PRHDT and FYEKMQ (reference sequence). CDR3 DNA sequence: TGTGCCAGCAGGGCGTTAATAGCGGGTAACAATGAGCAGTTCTTC. Amino acid sequence: CASRALIAGNNEQFF.